This TCR beta chain originates from a study of Tregs in tolerant kidney transplant recipients. Study-level findings and limits: Nucleotide sequences could not be compared across some patients' samples due to primer changes. Tolerant patients' donor-specific Tregs expanded beyond overall Tregs, suggesting antigen-driven growth. Validation in larger populations is needed because few patients were studied.

This clone was found once. Its matching antigen is unknown. Germline values: CDR1 GTSNPN, CDR2 SVGIG (reference sequence). V lost 3 bases and J lost 2; bases outside the gene matches: 7. The CDR3 is made up of 14 amino acids. Unstimulated regulatory T cells (CD4+CD25+CD127-), CD4+CD25- non-regulatory cells, CD4 and CD8 cells were FACS-sorted from thawed PBMCs. The repertoire was sequenced with immunoSEQ multiplex PCR; TCRdb's copy has only in-frame clones and lacks some. This table holds about 83,000 clones, about 98% found once. The receptor was derived from a human donor who received a combined kidney and bone marrow transplant. The chain has TRBV30 and TRBJ2-7; 7 nucleotides line up with TRBD2. The input for sequencing was CD4+ T cells from blood, taken before the transplant. The CDR3 nucleotides read TGTGCCTGGAGCGTCGGACTAGTTACCTACGAGCAGTACTTC. It codes for CAWSVGLVTYEQYF.